The 32 T cell receptor beta chains listed next were all sequenced from one sample in a study of blood T cells in healthy people across ages. With a J-beta primer mix and a sample-barcoded 5' primer, a second PCR ran roughly 6 to 12 cycles. TCRdb reprocessed the 5' RACE reads via MiXCR and lists one record per CDR3 protein. The sample consists of roughly 1,800,000 distinct CDR3 sequences, roughly 52% of them appearing once. Sequencing was performed on blood. All receptors come from a woman aged 40-49 years in good health.

The chain carries TRBV4-1 and TRBJ2-7, with D maybe TRBD1 (6 bases). V shed 1 base and J shed 2 bases, with 9 bases lying between them. CDR3 size: 14 residues. CDR1 is MGHRA, CDR2 YSYEKL, per germline. The DNA of the CDR3 is TGCGCCAGCAGCCAAGGACAGGATCCCTACGAGCAGTACTTC. Amino acids: CASSQGQDPYEQYF.

This clonotype has only a few counts. This chain uses TRBV4-3 with TRBJ2-3, with 9 positions matching TRBD2. CDR3 length: 17 amino acids. From germline, CDR1 is LGHNA and CDR2 YSLEER. The V segment lost 1 base and the J segment 2 bases; nucleotides outside the gene matches: 7. The CDR3 sequence is CASSQVPLAGITDTQYF. Written as DNA, the CDR3 is TGCGCCAGCAGCCAAGTTCCCCTAGCGGGGATCACAGATACGCAGTATTTT.

This clonotype was seen a few times. V usage is TRBV4-1 and J usage is TRBJ1-2; D is unresolved. Germline V gives CDR1 MGHRA, CDR2 YSYEKL. V was clipped by 0 bases and J by 2 bases, with 10 bases between them. This CDR3 comprises 15 residues. CDR3 in amino acids: CASSQDRYGNYGYTF. The CDR3 DNA follows: TGCGCCAGCAGCCAAGATCGTTACGGAAACTATGGCTACACCTTC.

The count of this clonotype is one. V usage is TRBV28 and J usage is TRBJ2-7; D possibly matches TRBD1 or TRBD2 (5 bases each). The CDR3 is 19 residues long. Trimming took 7 bases from V and 0 from J, leaving 28 bases between them. CDR1 is MDHEN and CDR2 is SYDVKM in the germline V gene. The CDR3 loop is CASTNTRGPRVSNSYEQYF. For the CDR3, the DNA is TGTGCCAGCACCAACACGAGGGGTCCCAGGGTATCCAACTCCTACGAGCAGTACTTC.

In this sample, this clonotype turned up a few times. The chain uses TRBV5-1 and TRBJ1-2, with D hard to call. The CDR3 has 14 residues. CDR1 and CDR2 from the germline V gene are SGHRS and YFSETQ. Deletions cut 9 bases from V and 8 bases from J, with 23 bases between. The CDR3 DNA is TGCGCCACCTCTAACACCGGAGGGATGGGCGGCTACACCTTC. Protein: CATSNTGGMGGYTF.

This rearrangement joins TRBV20-1 to TRBJ2-3; D might be TRBD2 (7 bases). Looked up from germline, CDR1 is DFQATT and CDR2 is SNEGSKA (reference sequence). The CDR3 sequence is 13 residues long. V lost 6 bases, J lost 8 bases, and 18 bases lay in between. The CDR3 DNA sequence: TGCAGTGCAAGTAGGGGGGGTTTCGGTACGCAGTATTTT. Amino acids: CSASRGGFGTQYF.

This clonotype was counted only a few times. V is TRBV15 and J is TRBJ2-5; D ambiguous. The CDR3 loop spans 12 amino acids. V lost 5 bases and J 5 bases, leaving 9 bases between the germline ends. Germline V gene sequence: CDR1 LNHNV, CDR2 YYDKDF (reference sequence). The CDR3 reads CATSSASETQYF. CDR3 DNA sequence: TGTGCCACCAGCTCGGCGTCGGAGACCCAGTACTTC. Complete variable domain (other parts from reference TRBV15 and TRBJ2-5): DAMVIQNPRYQVTQFGKPVTLSCSQTLNHNVMYWYQQKSSQAPKLLFHYYDKDFNNEADTPDNFQSRRPNTSFCFLDIRSPGLGDTAMYLCATSSASETQYFGPGTRLLVL.

Comments on this clonotype: The junction does not match germline at one end; this may be a read error. The chain joins TRBV5-1 to TRBJ2-3; D unclear. This CDR3 is 16 amino acids long. Looked up from germline, CDR1 is SGHRS and CDR2 is YFSETQ. This CDR3 is CASSLEGAPGTDTQYF. The CDR3 region has the DNA TGCGCCAGCAGCTTGGAGGGCGCTCCGGGCACAGATACACAGTATTTT. Filled out from reference TRBV5-1 and TRBJ2-3, the complete variable domain reads KAGVTQTPRYLIKTRGQQVTLSCSPISGHRSVSWYQQTPGQGLQFLFEYFSETQRNKGNFPGRFSGRQFSNSRSEMNVSTLELGDSALYLCASSLEGAPGTDTQYFGPGTRLTVL.

This clonotype was recorded at least ten times. The V gene is TRBV28, the J gene TRBJ2-7; D assignment may be TRBD1 or TRBD2 (5 bases each). Germline V gene data show CDR1 as MDHEN and CDR2 as SYDVKM. With 5 bases removed from V and 6 bases from J, the gap between germline ends came to 20 bases. CDR3 length: 15 residues. The CDR3 DNA reads as TGTGCCAGCAGTACAGAGGGGTCACCCCGCTCCGAGCAGTACTTC. It encodes CASSTEGSPRSEQYF. The whole variable domain, remainder taken from reference TRBV28 and TRBJ2-7, is DVKVTQSSRYLVKRTGEKVFLECVQDMDHENMFWYRQDPGLGLRLIYFSYDVKMKEKGDIPEGYSVSREKKERFSLILESASTNQTSMYLCASSTEGSPRSEQYFGPGTRLTVT.

The V gene is TRBV6-2 or TRBV6-3, the J gene TRBJ2-4; D is tentatively TRBD1 or TRBD2 (5 bases each). CDR3 size: 18 residues. The germline gives CDR1 MNHEY, CDR2 SVGEGT. The V end lost 5 bases, the J end lost 0 bases, and 20 bases lay between the germline ends. This chain's CDR3 is CASSRGLQEALAKNIQYF. DNA for the CDR3: TGTGCCAGCAGTAGGGGCCTCCAGGAGGCTTTAGCCAAAAACATTCAGTACTTC.

This clonotype was counted between two and nine times. The rearrangement links TRBV20-1 to TRBJ1-2; D possibly corresponds to TRBD1 (5 bases). V gave up 5 bases and J gave up 4 bases, with 20 bases separating them. This CDR3 contains 15 residues. CDR1 is DFQATT and CDR2 is SNEGSKA in the germline V gene (reference sequence). Here the CDR3 reads CSAPPGLPGFYGYTF. The CDR3 nucleotides read TGCAGTGCTCCCCCGGGCCTCCCAGGGTTCTATGGCTACACCTTC.

The chain uses TRBV20-1 and TRBJ2-1; TRBD2 aligns across 7 bases. Looked up from germline, CDR1 is DFQATT and CDR2 is SNEGSKA (reference sequence). The ends lost 0 bases at V and 3 bases at J; junction bases unmatched: 5. The CDR3 is made up of 15 amino acids. CDR3 DNA: TGCAGTGCTAGAGAAAGGCCGGGGGGCTACAATGAGCAGTTCTTC. It is translated as CSARERPGGYNEQFF.

The rearrangement links TRBV20-1 to TRBJ1-6; TRBD1 agrees at 7 bases. Germline assignment: CDR1 DFQATT and CDR2 SNEGSKA (reference sequence). This CDR3 is 17 amino acids long. The V gene end was trimmed by 0 bases and the J gene end by 4 bases; junction bases not matched to a gene: 9. The CDR3 sequence: CSARDPLGTEYNSPLHF. CDR3 nucleotide sequence: TGCAGTGCTAGAGACCCTTTGGGGACAGAGTATAATTCACCCCTCCACTTT.

The chain combines TRBV29-1 with TRBJ2-5; D is possibly TRBD1 (5 bases). Looked up from germline, CDR1 is SQVTM and CDR2 is ANQGSEA. The CDR3 has 12 amino acids. Trimming left V 7 bases short and J 4 bases short, with 13 bases between. The CDR3 DNA is TGCAGCGCCGAAGGGCAGGGAGAGACCCAGTACTTC. This codes for CSAEGQGETQYF.

This clonotype was detected a few times. The chain uses TRBV28 and TRBJ1-2; possibly TRBD1 for D (5 bases). The CDR3 contains 15 residues. With 1 base removed from V and 4 bases from J, the gap between germline ends came to 13 bases. Germline V gene sequence: CDR1 MDHEN, CDR2 SYDVKM. CDR3 nucleotide sequence: TGTGCCAGCAGTTTATCGTCAGGGTCCCTCTATGGCTACACCTTC. Its translation: CASSLSSGSLYGYTF.

This clonotype was observed a handful of times. The chain recombines TRBV20-1 with TRBJ2-7; D possibly uses TRBD1 or TRBD2 (5 bases each). The CDR3 consists of 10 residues. Germline CDR1 reads DFQATT; CDR2 reads SNEGSKA (reference sequence). V lost 3 bases, J lost 11 bases, and 11 bases lay in between. The CDR3 spells CSASWGWEYF. As DNA, the CDR3 is TGCAGTGCTAGTTGGGGGTGGGAGTACTTC.

The chain combines TRBV27 with TRBJ1-2; D is unresolved. Germline-derived CDR1 and CDR2 are MNHEY and SMNVEV (reference sequence). CDR3 length: 15 residues. V lost 4 bases to trimming and J lost 0 bases, with 12 bases between them. The CDR3: CASSSPGMANYGYTF. CDR3 DNA: TGTGCCAGCAGTTCCCCGGGCATGGCTAACTATGGCTACACCTTC.

J is TRBJ2-6 and V is TRBV2; TRBD1 might be the D (6 bases). V gave up 4 bases and J gave up 1 base, with 14 bases separating them. Germline CDR1 and CDR2: SNHLY and FYNNEI. CDR3 length: 17 residues. CDR3 loop: CASSVPGQDSGANVLTF. CDR3 bases: TGTGCCAGCAGTGTTCCGGGACAAGATTCTGGGGCCAACGTCCTGACTTTC.

This clonotype occurred once. The rearrangement uses TRBV20-1 and TRBJ1-6, with a possible D match to TRBD1 (5 bases). Germline loops: CDR1 DFQATT, CDR2 SNEGSKA (reference sequence). This CDR3 contains 13 residues. Trimming stripped 3 bases from V and 10 bases from J, with 13 bases between. The CDR3 nucleotides read TGCAGTGCTAGGGGTTTTAGGGGATCACCCCTCCACTTT. This gives the protein CSARGFRGSPLHF.

The chain employs TRBV5-1 and TRBJ2-4, with 10 nucleotides matching TRBD1. V shed 3 bases and J 13 bases; nucleotides not matched to a gene: 19. Germline CDR1 is SGHRS and CDR2 is YFSETQ. The CDR3 is 17 residues long. The DNA of the CDR3 is TGCGCCAGCAGCTACTATTCCTCGGGACAGGGGAACAATGAGCAGTACTTC. This codes for CASSYYSSGQGNNEQYF.

V is TRBV7-2 and J is TRBJ2-1, with D unresolved. With 4 bases removed from V and 4 bases from J, the gap between germline ends came to 11 bases. Germline V gene sequence: CDR1 SGHTA, CDR2 FQGNSA. This CDR3 comprises 14 residues. The CDR3 here is CASSSQPGYNEQFF. The CDR3 coding sequence is TGTGCCAGCAGCTCTCAACCAGGTTACAATGAGCAGTTCTTC.

This clonotype was recorded a few times. The V call is TRBV29-1, the J call TRBJ1-2; 7 nucleotides agree with TRBD1. Germline CDR1 SQVTM, CDR2 ANQGSEA. The CDR3 has 14 residues. V lost 7 bases, J lost 4 bases, and 12 bases stayed unmatched. In nucleotides, the CDR3 is TGCAGCGCCGAAGGGCAGGGGGTCCGCTATGGCTACACCTTC. Its translation: CSAEGQGVRYGYTF.

This sequence joins TRBV10-1 and TRBJ2-1, with D perhaps assigned TRBD1 or TRBD2 (6 bases each). V lost 3 bases, J lost 7 bases, and 16 bases lay in between. The CDR3 runs to 15 residues. Germline V CDR1 and CDR2: WNHNN, SYGVQD (reference sequence). CDR3 sequence: CASSDSGAWENEQFF. The CDR3 DNA follows: TGCGCCAGCAGTGATTCGGGGGCCTGGGAGAATGAGCAGTTCTTC.

The chain combines TRBV5-1 with TRBJ2-4, with 8 bases lining up with TRBD2. Germline CDR1 and CDR2: SGHRS and YFSETQ. The length of the CDR3 is 14 residues. J gave up 7 bases and V 3 bases, and 6 bases lay outside the gene matches. DNA for the CDR3: TGCGCCAGCAGCTCCGTAAGCGGGGGTAACATTCAGTACTTC. As protein: CASSSVSGGNIQYF.

V gene TRBV20-1 combines with J gene TRBJ2-1; no clear D gene. The CDR3 sequence is 13 residues long. CDR1 and CDR2 from the germline V gene are DFQATT and SNEGSKA (reference sequence). The V and J ends lost 0 bases and 3 bases respectively, with 6 bases between them. The CDR3 here is CSARDHDYNEQFF. The CDR3, as DNA: TGCAGTGCTAGAGATCACGACTACAATGAGCAGTTCTTC.

This rearrangement joins TRBV11-2 to TRBJ2-1; 11 positions agree with TRBD1. Germline assignment: CDR1 SGHAT and CDR2 FQNNGV. V was pared by 8 bases and J by 6 bases, with 9 bases of the junction left unmatched. The CDR3 covers 15 residues. The CDR3 protein is CASRGDRGLFNEQFF. In DNA, the CDR3 is TGTGCCAGCCGCGGGGACAGGGGGTTATTCAATGAGCAGTTCTTC.

Only a few counts were recorded for this clonotype. V gene TRBV7-2 combines with J gene TRBJ2-7; the D is unclear. Gene TRBJ2-5 matches the end of the DNA better, so the J call may be wrong. Germline CDR1 and CDR2: SGHTA and FQGNSA. The CDR3 spans 15 residues. The CDR3 region is CASSLEGYVPETQYF. Here the CDR3 DNA reads TGTGCCAGCAGCTTAGAGGGTTACGTACCGGAGACCCAGTACTTC.

V usage is TRBV6-5 and J usage is TRBJ2-1; D perhaps matches TRBD2 (6 bases). CDR1 and CDR2 (germline): MNHEY, SVGAGI. Trimming took 5 bases from V and 8 from J, leaving 16 bases between them. CDR3 length: 14 residues. The CDR3: CASSARGPSHEQFF. In nucleotides, the CDR3 is TGTGCCAGCAGTGCGCGGGGTCCAAGCCATGAGCAGTTCTTC.

The CDR3 loop reads CASSLLTGSNTEAFF. CDR3 nucleotides: TGTGCCAGCAGTTTATTAACAGGGTCGAACACTGAAGCTTTCTTT. V usage is TRBV12-3 or TRBV12-4 and J usage is TRBJ1-1; D possibly corresponds to TRBD1 (6 bases). The CDR3 sequence is 15 residues long. Deletions cut 2 bases from V and 1 base from J, with 11 bases between.

V and J are TRBV29-1 and TRBJ2-7; TRBD1 matches 7 bases. The CDR3 contains 12 residues. Germline values: CDR1 SQVTM, CDR2 ANQGSEA. The CDR3 protein is CNVLTGASEQYF. The CDR3 bases are TGCAACGTCCTTACAGGGGCCTCCGAGCAGTACTTC.

The chain combines TRBV6-2 or TRBV6-3 with TRBJ2-7; D gene unclear. Trimming pared 7 bases from V and 3 bases from J, leaving 13 bases between. The CDR3 is 13 residues long. Germline lookup yields CDR1 MNHEY and CDR2 SVGEGT. The CDR3 DNA reads as TGTGCCAGCACCACCGGCGGCTTCTACGAGCAGTACTTC. It is translated as CASTTGGFYEQYF.

Concerning this clonotype itself: Relative to the germline gene, one junction end is altered; a read error may explain this. The chain carries TRBV6-2 or TRBV6-3 and TRBJ2-6; maybe TRBD1 (5 bases). The germline V gene encodes CDR1 MNHEY and CDR2 SVGEGT. The CDR3 spans 15 residues. The CDR3 coding sequence is TGTGCCAGCAACAGCCTGGGCTCTGGGGCCGACGTCCTGACTTTC. Protein sequence: CASNSLGSGADVLTF.